This T cell receptor (beta chain) was sequenced during a study of blood T cell repertoires in COVID-19. Study background: T cells, B-cell-depleted T cells, or PBMCs provided the cDNA or gDNA that served as material.

As processed by the authors: Reference gene primer amplification gave estimated nucleated cell counts. Profiled with immunoSEQ multiplex PCR; TCRdb holds only in-frame clones, not every one. That table supplies the V and J calls and clone size; D and trimming were determined from the DNA. The table shows more than 65,000 clones, with less than 90% occurring only once. The CDR3 totals 14 residues. Between the trimmed V and J ends, which lost 3 bases and 6 bases, there was a span of 14 bases. Germline loops: CDR1 GTSNPN, CDR2 SVGIG (reference sequence). This clone rates as medium-sized. This receptor was obtained from a man aged 55 to 70 with active or convalescent COVID-19. The sample taken for sequencing was peripheral blood. The rearrangement joins TRBV30 to TRBJ1-4, with a possible D match to TRBD1 (6 bases). This chain's CDR3 is CAWRLRGLDEKLFF. CDR3 coding DNA: TGTGCCTGGAGGTTAAGGGGGTTGGATGAAAAACTGTTTTTT.